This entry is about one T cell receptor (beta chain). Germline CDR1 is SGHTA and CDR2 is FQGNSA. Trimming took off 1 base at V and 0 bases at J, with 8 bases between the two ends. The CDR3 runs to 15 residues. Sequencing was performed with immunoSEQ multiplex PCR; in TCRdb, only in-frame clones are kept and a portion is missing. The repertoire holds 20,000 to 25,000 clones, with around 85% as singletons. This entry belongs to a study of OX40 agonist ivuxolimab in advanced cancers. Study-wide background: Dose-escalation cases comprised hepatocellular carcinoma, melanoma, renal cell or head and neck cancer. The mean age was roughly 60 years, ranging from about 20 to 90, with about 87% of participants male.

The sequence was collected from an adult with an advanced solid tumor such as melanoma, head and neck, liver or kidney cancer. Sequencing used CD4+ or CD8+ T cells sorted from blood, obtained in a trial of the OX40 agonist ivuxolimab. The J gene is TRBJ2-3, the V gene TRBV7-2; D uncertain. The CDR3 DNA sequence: TGTGCCAGCAGCTTAGGAGATACTAGCACAGATACGCAGTATTTT. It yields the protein CASSLGDTSTDTQYF. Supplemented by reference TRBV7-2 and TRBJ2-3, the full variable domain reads GAGVSQSPSNKVTEKGKDVELRCDPISGHTALYWYRQSLGQGLEFLIYFQGNSAPDKSGLPSDRFSAERTGGSVSTLTIQRTQQEDSAVYLCASSLGDTSTDTQYFGPGTRLTVL.